The 9 T cell receptor beta chains below come from one sample, sequenced in a study of blood T cell repertoires in COVID-19. Sequenced by immunoSEQ multiplex PCR; TCRdb stores in-frame clones only, minus some. The sample consists of about 11,000 clones, 88% of them appearing once. Sequenced sample: peripheral blood. The receptor source for this set is a human donor in a cohort sampled during active COVID-19.

The chain combines TRBV7-6 with TRBJ1-1; D is unresolved. The CDR3 runs 14 residues. The V end lost 5 bases, the J end lost 1 base, and 11 bases lay between the germline ends. CDR1 is SGHVS and CDR2 is FNYEAQ in the germline V gene. The CDR3 sequence: CASSIRGPNTEAFF. As DNA, the CDR3 is TGTGCCAGCAGCATCAGAGGGCCGAACACTGAAGCTTTCTTT.

This clone was counted a few times. This chain's CDR3 is CASSPTGQRNTEAFF. CDR3 nucleotide sequence: TGTGCCAGCAGCCCGACGGGACAGCGGAACACTGAAGCTTTCTTT. The V gene is TRBV7-9, the J gene TRBJ1-1; 7 bases line up with TRBD1. The CDR3 has 15 amino acids. J lost 1 base, V lost 5 bases, and 7 bases had no gene match. CDR1 SEHNR and CDR2 FQNEAQ come from the germline V gene (reference sequence).

J is TRBJ2-1 and V is TRBV7-9; 13 bases are shared with TRBD2. There are 18 residues in the CDR3. Germline-derived CDR1 and CDR2 are SEHNR and FQNEAQ (reference sequence). The ends lost 4 bases at V and 2 bases at J; junction bases unmatched: 8. The CDR3 bases are TGTGCCAGCAGCTCTCCAACGACTAGCGGGAGGACCTACAATGAGCAGTTCTTC. This translates into CASSSPTTSGRTYNEQFF.

This rearrangement joins TRBV28 to TRBJ2-1; TRBD2 might be the D (5 bases). This CDR3 contains 12 residues. V lost 6 bases to trimming and J lost 9 bases, with 12 bases between them. CDR1 and CDR2 from the germline V gene are MDHEN and SYDVKM. The CDR3 is CASRGSESEQFF. CDR3 coding DNA: TGTGCCAGCAGGGGTAGCGAAAGTGAGCAGTTCTTC.

The chain recombines TRBV29-1 with TRBJ1-5; no clear D gene. This CDR3 contains 11 residues. CDR1 is SQVTM, CDR2 ANQGSEA, per germline. V gave up 4 bases and J gave up 11 bases, with 12 bases separating them. This chain's CDR3 is CSVVVGRAQHF. As DNA, the CDR3 is TGCAGCGTTGTAGTTGGTCGAGCCCAGCATTTT.

The rearrangement joins TRBV5-4 to TRBJ2-3; 9 bases match TRBD1. The CDR3 spans 15 residues. The trim removed 5 bases at V and 0 bases at J, leaving 4 bases unmatched. Germline lookup yields CDR1 SGHNT and CDR2 YYREEE (reference sequence). CDR3 sequence reads: CASSSGTGSTDTQYF. The CDR3 nucleotides read TGTGCCAGCAGTTCCGGGACAGGGAGCACAGATACGCAGTATTTT.

This clone was seen a few times. V gene TRBV2 combines with J gene TRBJ2-5, with D maybe TRBD2 (6 bases). The CDR3 sequence is 11 residues long. V lost 6 bases, J lost 4 bases, and 6 bases lay in between. Germline assignment: CDR1 SNHLY and CDR2 FYNNEI. The CDR3 is CASREGETQYF. The CDR3 region has the DNA TGTGCCAGCAGGGAGGGAGAGACCCAGTACTTC.

This clone was found once. This chain uses TRBV4-3 with TRBJ2-3; D is possibly TRBD2 (5 bases). The germline V gene encodes CDR1 LGHNA and CDR2 YSLEER. The CDR3 consists of 14 residues. V was cut by 2 bases and J by 3 bases, with 9 bases left in between. The CDR3 protein is CASSQRLATDTQYF. In DNA, the CDR3 is TGCGCCAGCAGCCAAAGGCTAGCAACAGATACGCAGTATTTT.

This chain links TRBV28 with TRBJ1-1, with 12 bases identical to TRBD1. Trimming removed 5 bases from V and 11 bases from J; junction bases left unmatched: 9. There are 14 residues in the CDR3. Germline V gene sequence: CDR1 MDHEN, CDR2 SYDVKM. CDR3 DNA sequence: TGTGCCAGCAGTCCTCCGGGACAGGGGGCTCGCGCTTTCTTT. Protein product: CASSPPGQGARAFF. The whole variable domain, filled in from reference TRBV28 and TRBJ1-1, reads DVKVTQSSRYLVKRTGEKVFLECVQDMDHENMFWYRQDPGLGLRLIYFSYDVKMKEKGDIPEGYSVSREKKERFSLILESASTNQTSMYLCASSPPGQGARAFFGQGTRLTVV.